These 18 T cell receptor beta chains share one sample of origin, sequenced in a study of shared clonotypes between healthy human individuals. TCRdb's table, derived via immunoSEQ multiplex PCR, lists solely in-frame clones and lacks some. This table has roughly 500,000 clones, 90% to 97% appearing once. The sequenced material came from naive CD4+ T cells sorted from blood. Subset in this sample: CD45RA+ positively selected. The receptors originated from a woman younger than 45 in good health.

A note on this clone: This sample includes further DNA sequences coding for the same CDR3. V usage is TRBV18 and J usage is TRBJ2-3, with 11 nucleotides matching TRBD2. The CDR3 runs to 16 residues. Germline V gene lookup returns CDR1 KGHSH and CDR2 LQKENI. The V gene end was trimmed by 1 base and the J gene end by 3 bases; junction bases not matched to a gene: 3. CDR3 protein: CASSPRLAGGTDTQYF. CDR3 bases: TGTGCCAGCTCACCACGGCTAGCGGGAGGTACAGATACGCAGTATTTT.

The J gene is TRBJ1-3, the V gene TRBV19; no firm D call. V lost 7 bases and J 1 base, leaving 14 bases between the germline ends. Germline CDR1 is LNHDA and CDR2 is SQIVND (reference sequence). The CDR3 sequence is 15 residues long. The CDR3 region is CASNRHEGSGNTIYF. The CDR3 DNA follows: TGTGCCAGTAACCGCCACGAAGGATCTGGAAACACCATATATTTT.

The V and J genes are TRBV18 and TRBJ2-3, with D uncertain. V lost 2 bases to trimming and J lost 3 bases, with 12 bases between them. The CDR3 length is 15 residues. Germline V gene data show CDR1 as KGHSH and CDR2 as LQKENI. CDR3 sequence: CASSPFREPTDTQYF. CDR3 DNA: TGTGCCAGCTCACCATTTCGAGAACCTACAGATACGCAGTATTTT. The full variable domain, rest sourced from reference TRBV18 and TRBJ2-3, is NAGVMQNPRHLVRRRGQEARLRCSPMKGHSHVYWYRQLPEEGLKFMVYLQKENIIDESGMPKERFSAEFPKEGPSILRIQQVVRGDSAAYFCASSPFREPTDTQYFGPGTRLTVL.

J is TRBJ2-7 and V is TRBV7-9, with TRBD2 matching over 12 bases. V shed 3 bases, J shed 6 bases, and the junction held 9 bases outside the gene matches. Germline loops: CDR1 SEHNR, CDR2 FQNEAQ (reference sequence). This CDR3 contains 16 residues. CDR3 protein: CASSLGMGLAGPEQYF. In DNA form, the CDR3 reads TGTGCCAGCAGCTTGGGAATGGGACTAGCGGGCCCCGAGCAGTACTTC. The full variable domain, with the rest looked up from reference TRBV7-9 and TRBJ2-7, is DTGVSQNPRHKITKRGQNVTFRCDPISEHNRLYWYRQTLGQGPEFLTYFQNEAQLEKSRLLSDRFSAERPKGSFSTLEIQRTEQGDSAMYLCASSLGMGLAGPEQYFGPGTRLTVT.

The CDR3 reads CASRTRVTGELFF. The CDR3 region has the DNA TGTGCCAGCAGGACGCGGGTGACCGGGGAGCTGTTTTTT. The chain joins TRBV28 to TRBJ2-2; D is perhaps TRBD2 (5 bases). V dropped 6 bases and J dropped 5 bases, with 10 bases sitting between them. This CDR3 region has 13 residues. Germline V gives CDR1 MDHEN, CDR2 SYDVKM.

This clone was detected once. This chain uses TRBV7-9 with TRBJ2-7, with 12 positions matching TRBD1. This CDR3 is 16 amino acids long. Per the germline V gene, CDR1 is SEHNR and CDR2 is FQNEAQ (reference sequence). Germline trimming cut 5 bases from V and 5 bases from J; bases unmatched to any gene: 10. CDR3 loop: CASSPRGRDRGHEQYF. CDR3 nucleotide sequence: TGTGCCAGCAGCCCAAGGGGCCGGGACAGGGGGCACGAGCAGTACTTC.

This chain links TRBV19 with TRBJ2-7, with D hard to call. From germline, CDR1 is LNHDA and CDR2 SQIVND (reference sequence). V was cut by 4 bases and J by 1 base, with 14 bases left in between. This CDR3 spans 15 amino acids. CDR3 nucleotides: TGTGCCAGTAGTAGTCGGGTAAGGGCGTCCTACGAGCAGTACTTC. As protein: CASSSRVRASYEQYF.

The count of this clone is one. This chain connects TRBV18 to TRBJ1-5; possible D gene TRBD1, 5 bases. The germline V and J ends were trimmed by 3 bases and 7 bases, with 16 bases remaining between them. This CDR3 spans 15 amino acids. Germline V lookup: CDR1 KGHSH, CDR2 LQKENI. CDR3 loop: CASSPAADGGQPQHF. The CDR3 DNA reads as TGTGCCAGCTCACCGGCGGCCGATGGGGGGCAGCCCCAGCATTTT.

The genes are TRBV5-4 and TRBJ2-2; D gene uncertain. The germline V gene encodes CDR1 SGHNT and CDR2 YYREEE (reference sequence). Trimming stripped 4 bases from V and 6 bases from J, with 13 bases between. This CDR3 is built from 14 residues. The chain's CDR3 is CASSTPSNPGELFF. Written as DNA, the CDR3 is TGTGCCAGCAGCACCCCTAGTAACCCCGGGGAGCTGTTTTTT.

The rearrangement links TRBV15 to TRBJ2-5, with no clear D. This CDR3 comprises 15 residues. The ends were cut back, 0 bases at V and 2 bases at J, with 10 bases in the middle. The germline CDR1 and CDR2 sequences are LNHNV and YYDKDF (reference sequence). Written as DNA, the CDR3 is TGTGCCACCAGCAGAGATCTCGGGCGGCAAGAGACCCAGTACTTC. It encodes CATSRDLGRQETQYF.

The genes are TRBV27 and TRBJ2-1; 13 positions agree with TRBD2. The CDR3 is made up of 18 amino acids. The germline gives CDR1 MNHEY, CDR2 SMNVEV (reference sequence). J gave up 8 bases and V 2 bases, and 12 bases lay outside the gene matches. The CDR3 region is CASSLRGSGTSGIDEQFF. CDR3 bases: TGTGCCAGCAGTTTACGGGGCTCGGGGACTAGCGGGATCGATGAGCAGTTCTTC.

The table lists this clone with a count of one. This chain uses TRBV14 with TRBJ1-1; D is perhaps TRBD1 (6 bases). This CDR3 spans 12 amino acids. The V gene's germline CDR1 is SGHDN and CDR2 FVKESK. Trimming took off 5 bases at V and 12 bases at J, with 16 bases between the two ends. CDR3 residues: CASSAQGLESFF. Here the CDR3 DNA reads TGTGCCAGCAGCGCCCAGGGGTTAGAGTCTTTCTTT.

The chain recombines TRBV4-2 with TRBJ2-1; no clear D. Looked up from germline, CDR1 is LGHNA and CDR2 is YNFKEQ. The V end lost 2 bases, the J end lost 3 bases, and 17 bases lay between the germline ends. This CDR3 is built from 17 residues. DNA of the CDR3: TGTGCCAGCAGCCAACACCTTGACCCCTCCAACTACAATGAGCAGTTCTTC. Translated: CASSQHLDPSNYNEQFF.

V usage is TRBV29-1 and J usage is TRBJ2-1; 8 positions agree with TRBD2. The CDR3 sequence is 15 residues long. Germline CDR1 SQVTM, CDR2 ANQGSEA. J lost 6 bases, V lost 5 bases, and 12 bases had no gene match. CDR3 in DNA: TGCAGCGTTAGCCGGGTTAGCGGGACTGGCAATGAGCAGTTCTTC. Encoded protein: CSVSRVSGTGNEQFF.

CDR3 in DNA: TGTGCCAGCAGCTTCACAGGGTTAGCTAGAGAGACCCAGTACTTC. This encodes CASSFTGLARETQYF. The chain couples TRBV7-3 to TRBJ2-5, with D possibly TRBD1 on 6 matching bases. Germline values: CDR1 SGHTA, CDR2 FQGTGA. Trimming removed 3 bases at V and 4 bases at J, with 15 bases between. The CDR3 totals 15 residues.

V gene TRBV10-3 combines with J gene TRBJ2-5; 14 bases agree with TRBD2. TRBJ2-7 explains the end of the DNA better; the J call may be wrong. Germline values: CDR1 ENHRY, CDR2 SYGVKD. CDR3 length: 15 amino acids. CDR3 sequence reads: CAISGLAGGDYEQYF. DNA of the CDR3: TGTGCCATCAGCGGACTAGCGGGAGGCGATTACGAGCAGTACTTC.

V usage is TRBV5-1 and J usage is TRBJ1-2, with a weak D call TRBD1 (5 bases). Looked up from germline, CDR1 is SGHRS and CDR2 is YFSETQ. V lost 0 bases and J 2 bases, leaving 8 bases between the germline ends. This CDR3 has 14 amino acids. The CDR3 nucleotides are TGCGCCAGCAGCTTGGAGGGGAAAAACTATGGCTACACCTTC. It specifies CASSLEGKNYGYTF.

The chain uses TRBV5-1 and TRBJ1-1; D unresolved. V was clipped by 2 bases and J by 3 bases, with 11 bases between them. The length of the CDR3 is 14 residues. Germline V CDR1 and CDR2: SGHRS, YFSETQ. CDR3 DNA: TGCGCCAGCAGCTTCGGAGGAGCGGACACTGAAGCTTTCTTT. Translation gives CASSFGGADTEAFF.